This entry describes one T cell receptor beta chain. Its cognate antigen is unknown. 60 Vbeta and 13 Jbeta primers were used in PCR. Sequenced by immunoSEQ multiplex PCR; TCRdb stores in-frame clones only, minus some. Of 90,000 to 130,000 clones listed, 65% to 75% are singletons. The CDR3 runs 15 residues. Losses at the gene ends were 0 bases for V and 7 bases for J; bases not matched to a gene: 4. Germline V CDR1 and CDR2: SGDLS, YYNGEE. The data derive from a study of cytomegalovirus exposure and HLA in healthy donors. The overall study: In an earlier analysis, 90 million to 130 million unique TCR beta sequences were found from 200 million or so T cells. Notes on the study in general: Apart from CMV serostatus, no immune exposure information was available.

The gene calls are TRBV9 and TRBJ1-3; 10 bases match TRBD1. This TCR was recovered from a man aged 25-40 years in good health and CMV-seropositive. Input material: PBMCs. The CDR3 coding sequence is TGTGCCAGCAGCGTAGGGGGGACAGGGGTCAACACCATATATTTT. Protein sequence: CASSVGGTGVNTIYF.